Here is one T cell receptor beta chain with its context. Coverage ceases 3 residues before the CDR3 finishes, and the germline J gene fills in the end. Germline V gene lookup returns CDR1 LNHDA and CDR2 SQIVND (reference sequence). Losses at the gene ends were 7 bases for V and 4 bases for J; bases not matched to a gene: 9. There are 14 residues in the CDR3. Repertoires were generated with immunoSEQ multiplex PCR, while TCRdb's copy carries only in-frame clones and drops some. This repertoire includes around 31,000 clones. This sample is part of a study of T cells in women clearing cervical HPV infection. As for the study in general: Women with histologically confirmed HPV16-related CIN3 or worse, 2 with invasive cancer, served as cases.

The origin of this receptor is a woman aged 18-70 years with a cervical HPV16 infection that either progressed to CIN3+ or cleared (not recorded which). The sample comprised blood buffy coat. The chain is built from TRBV19 and TRBJ1-2, with TRBD1 matching 7 bases. The part of the CDR3 DNA that was read is TGTGCCAGTATCAACAGGGGACGAGGCTATGGC. It is translated as CASINRGRGYG. The whole CDR3 sequence is CASINRGRGYGYTF.